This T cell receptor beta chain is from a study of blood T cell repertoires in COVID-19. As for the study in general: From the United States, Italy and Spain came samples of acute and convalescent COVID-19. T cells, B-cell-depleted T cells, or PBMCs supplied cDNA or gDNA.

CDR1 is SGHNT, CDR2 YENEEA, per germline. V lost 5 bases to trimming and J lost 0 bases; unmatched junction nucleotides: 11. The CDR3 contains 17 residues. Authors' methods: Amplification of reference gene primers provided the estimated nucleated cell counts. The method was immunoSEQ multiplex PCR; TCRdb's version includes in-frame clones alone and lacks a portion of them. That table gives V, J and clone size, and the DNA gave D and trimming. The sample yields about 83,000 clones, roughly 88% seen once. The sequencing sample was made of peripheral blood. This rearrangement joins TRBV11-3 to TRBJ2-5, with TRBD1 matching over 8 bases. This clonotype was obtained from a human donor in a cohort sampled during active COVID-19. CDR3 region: CASSLRQGPTYQETQYF. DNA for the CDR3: TGTGCCAGCAGCCTCCGACAGGGGCCGACGTACCAAGAGACCCAGTACTTC.